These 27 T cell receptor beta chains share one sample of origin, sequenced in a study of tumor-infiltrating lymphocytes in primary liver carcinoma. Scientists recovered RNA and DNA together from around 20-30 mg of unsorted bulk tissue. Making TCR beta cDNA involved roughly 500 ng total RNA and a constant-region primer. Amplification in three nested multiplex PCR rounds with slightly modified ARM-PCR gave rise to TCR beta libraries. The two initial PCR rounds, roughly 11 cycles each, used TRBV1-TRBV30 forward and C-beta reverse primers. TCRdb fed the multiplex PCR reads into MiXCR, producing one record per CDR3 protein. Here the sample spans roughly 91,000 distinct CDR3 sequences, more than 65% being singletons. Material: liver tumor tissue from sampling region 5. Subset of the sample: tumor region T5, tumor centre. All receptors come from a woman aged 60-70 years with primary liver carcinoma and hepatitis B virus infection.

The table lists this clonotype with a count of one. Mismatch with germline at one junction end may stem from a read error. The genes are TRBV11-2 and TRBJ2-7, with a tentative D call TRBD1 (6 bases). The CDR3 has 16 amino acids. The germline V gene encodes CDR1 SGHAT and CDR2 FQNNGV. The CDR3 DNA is TGCGCCAGCACGACTCCTGTGCGTGAGGCAAGGGGGGAGCAGTACTTC. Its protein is CASTTPVREARGEQYF. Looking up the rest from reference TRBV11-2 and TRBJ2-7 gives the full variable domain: EAGVAQSPRYKIIEKRQSVAFWCNPISGHATLYWYQQILGQGPKLLIQFQNNGVVDDSQLPKDRFSAERLKGVDSTLKIQPAKLEDSAVYLCASTTPVREARGEQYFGPGTRLTVT.

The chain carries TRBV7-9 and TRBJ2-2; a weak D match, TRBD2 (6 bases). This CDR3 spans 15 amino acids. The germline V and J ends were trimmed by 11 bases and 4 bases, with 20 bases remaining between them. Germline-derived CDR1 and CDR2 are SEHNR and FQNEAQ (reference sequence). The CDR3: CAGGLYAGSTGELFF. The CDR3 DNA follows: TGTGCCGGCGGCTTATACGCGGGAAGCACCGGGGAGCTGTTTTTT.

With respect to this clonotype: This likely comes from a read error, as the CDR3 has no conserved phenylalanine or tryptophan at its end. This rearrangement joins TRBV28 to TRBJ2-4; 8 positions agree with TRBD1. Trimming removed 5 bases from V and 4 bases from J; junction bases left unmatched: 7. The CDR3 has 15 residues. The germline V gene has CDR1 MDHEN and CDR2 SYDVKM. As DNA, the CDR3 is TGTGCCAGCAGTATGCAACAGGGGGTTAAAAACATTCAGTACCTC. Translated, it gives CASSMQQGVKNIQYL.

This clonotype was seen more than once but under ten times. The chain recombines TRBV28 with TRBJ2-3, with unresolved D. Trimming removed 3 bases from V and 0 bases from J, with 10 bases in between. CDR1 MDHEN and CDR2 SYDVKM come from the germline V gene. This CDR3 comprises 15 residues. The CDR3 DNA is TGTGCCAGCAGTTTCAGACGGTCTAGCACAGATACGCAGTATTTT. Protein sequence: CASSFRRSSTDTQYF.

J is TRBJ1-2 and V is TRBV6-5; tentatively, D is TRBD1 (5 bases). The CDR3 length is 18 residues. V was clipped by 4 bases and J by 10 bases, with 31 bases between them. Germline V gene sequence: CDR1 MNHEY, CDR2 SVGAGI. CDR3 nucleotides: TGTGCCAGCAGTTGCCGACCGATGGGGCTCGCAGCTAACTACGACTACACCTTC. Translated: CASSCRPMGLAANYDYTF.

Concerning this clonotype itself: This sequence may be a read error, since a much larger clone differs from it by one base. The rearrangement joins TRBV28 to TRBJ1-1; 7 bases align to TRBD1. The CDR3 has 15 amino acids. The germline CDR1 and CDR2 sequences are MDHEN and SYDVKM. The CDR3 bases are TGTGCCAGCAGTTTACGGCAGGGGGGAAACACTGGAGCTTTCTTT. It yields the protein CASSLRQGGNTGAFF.

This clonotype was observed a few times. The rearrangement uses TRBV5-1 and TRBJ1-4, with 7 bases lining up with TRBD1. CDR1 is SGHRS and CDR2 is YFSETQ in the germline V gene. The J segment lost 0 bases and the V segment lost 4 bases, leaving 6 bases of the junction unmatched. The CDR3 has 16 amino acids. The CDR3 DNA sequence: TGCGCCAGCAGCGCCGGGACAGTCACAACTAATGAAAAACTGTTTTTT. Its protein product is CASSAGTVTTNEKLFF.

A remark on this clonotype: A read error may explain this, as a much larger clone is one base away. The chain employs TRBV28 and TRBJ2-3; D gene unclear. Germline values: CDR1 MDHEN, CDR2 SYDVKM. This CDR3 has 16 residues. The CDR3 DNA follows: TGTGCCAGCAGTTTCCCCCCCCGGCGAAATTCGGATATGCAGTATTTT. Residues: CASSFPPRRNSDMQYF. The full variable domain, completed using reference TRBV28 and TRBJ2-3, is DVKVTQSSRYLVKRTGEKVFLECVQDMDHENMFWYRQDPGLGLRLIYFSYDVKMKEKGDIPEGYSVSREKKERFSLILESASTNQTSMYLCASSFPPRRNSDMQYFGPGTRLTVL.

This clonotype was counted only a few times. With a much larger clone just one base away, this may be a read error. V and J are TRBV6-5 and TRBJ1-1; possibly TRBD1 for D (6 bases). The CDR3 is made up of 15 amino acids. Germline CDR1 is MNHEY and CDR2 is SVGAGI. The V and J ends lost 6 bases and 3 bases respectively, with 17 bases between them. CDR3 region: CASSVGGRMDTEAFF. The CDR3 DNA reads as TGTGCCAGCAGCGTAGGGGGTCGGATGGACACTGAAGCTTTCTTT.

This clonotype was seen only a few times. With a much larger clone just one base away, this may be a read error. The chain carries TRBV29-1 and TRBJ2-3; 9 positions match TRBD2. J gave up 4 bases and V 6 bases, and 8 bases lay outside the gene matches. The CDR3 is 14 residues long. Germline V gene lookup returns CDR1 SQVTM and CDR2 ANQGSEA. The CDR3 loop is CSVRSGSEADTQYF. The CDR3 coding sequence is TGCAGCGTACGTAGCGGGAGCGAGGCAGATACGCAGTATTTT.

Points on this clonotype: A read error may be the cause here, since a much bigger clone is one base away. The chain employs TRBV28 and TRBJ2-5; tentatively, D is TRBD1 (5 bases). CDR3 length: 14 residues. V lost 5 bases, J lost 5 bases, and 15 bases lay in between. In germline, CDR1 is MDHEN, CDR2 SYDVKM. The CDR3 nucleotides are TGTGCCAGCAGTCTACAGACAGCACGGGAGACCCAGTACTTC. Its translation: CASSLQTARETQYF.

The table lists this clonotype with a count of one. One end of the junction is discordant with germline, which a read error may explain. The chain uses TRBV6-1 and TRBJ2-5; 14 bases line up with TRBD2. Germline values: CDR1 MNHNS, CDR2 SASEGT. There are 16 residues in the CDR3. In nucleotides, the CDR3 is TGTACCAGCAGTGGCCCAAGACTAGCGGGAGGGGGGGCCCAGTACTTC. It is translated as CTSSGPRLAGGGAQYF.

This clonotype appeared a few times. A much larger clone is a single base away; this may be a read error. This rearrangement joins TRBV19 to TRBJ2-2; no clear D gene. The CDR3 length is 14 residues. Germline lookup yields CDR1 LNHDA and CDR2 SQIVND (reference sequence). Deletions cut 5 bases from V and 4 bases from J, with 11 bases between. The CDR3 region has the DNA TGTGCCAGTAGTCTCTGGGCTAGCACCGGGGAGCTGTTTTTT. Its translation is CASSLWASTGELFF.

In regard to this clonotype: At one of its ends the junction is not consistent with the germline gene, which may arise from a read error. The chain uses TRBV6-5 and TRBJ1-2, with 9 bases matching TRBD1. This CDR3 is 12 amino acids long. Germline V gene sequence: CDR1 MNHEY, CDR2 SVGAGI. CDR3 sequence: CASRGQGVGYTF. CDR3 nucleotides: TGTGCGAGCAGGGGACAGGGTGTTGGCTACACCTTC.

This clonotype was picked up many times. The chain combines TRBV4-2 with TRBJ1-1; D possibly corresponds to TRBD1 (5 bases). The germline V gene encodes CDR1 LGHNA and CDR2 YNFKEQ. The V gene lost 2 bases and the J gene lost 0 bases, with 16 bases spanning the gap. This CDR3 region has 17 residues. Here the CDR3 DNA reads TGTGCCAGCAGCCAACCCGCGACAGAACAAATGAACACTGAAGCTTTCTTT. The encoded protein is CASSQPATEQMNTEAFF.

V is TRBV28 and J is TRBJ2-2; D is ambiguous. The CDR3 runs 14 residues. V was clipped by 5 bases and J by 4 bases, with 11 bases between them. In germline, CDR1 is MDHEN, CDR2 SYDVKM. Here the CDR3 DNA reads TGTGCCAGCAGTCCACCCCGGGTCACCGGGGAGCTGTTTTTT. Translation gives CASSPPRVTGELFF.

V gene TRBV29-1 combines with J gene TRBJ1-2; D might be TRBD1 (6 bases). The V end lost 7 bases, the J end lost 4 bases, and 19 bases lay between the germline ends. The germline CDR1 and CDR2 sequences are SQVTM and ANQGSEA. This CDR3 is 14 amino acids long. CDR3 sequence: CSANPGAGPYGYTF. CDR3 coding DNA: TGCAGCGCCAACCCGGGGGCAGGGCCCTATGGCTACACCTTC.

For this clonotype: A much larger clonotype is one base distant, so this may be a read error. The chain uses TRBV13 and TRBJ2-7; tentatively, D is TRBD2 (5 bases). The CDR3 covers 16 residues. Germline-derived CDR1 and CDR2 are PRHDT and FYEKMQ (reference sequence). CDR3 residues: CASSPTLGEFRYEKYF. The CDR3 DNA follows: TGTGCCAGCAGCCCTACCCTCGGGGAATTCCGCTACGAGAAGTACTTC. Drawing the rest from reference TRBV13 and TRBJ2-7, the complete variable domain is AAGVIQSPRHLIKEKRETATLKCYPIPRHDTVYWYQQGPGQDPQFLISFYEKMQSDKGSIPDRFSAQQFSDYHSELNMSSLELGDSALYFCASSPTLGEFRYEKYFGPGTRLTVT.

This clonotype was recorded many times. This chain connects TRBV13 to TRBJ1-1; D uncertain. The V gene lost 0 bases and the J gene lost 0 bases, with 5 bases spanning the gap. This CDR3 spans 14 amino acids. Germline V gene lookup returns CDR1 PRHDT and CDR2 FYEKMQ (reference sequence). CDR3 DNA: TGTGCCAGCAGCTTAGGCCGGGTGAACACTGAAGCTTTCTTT. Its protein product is CASSLGRVNTEAFF.

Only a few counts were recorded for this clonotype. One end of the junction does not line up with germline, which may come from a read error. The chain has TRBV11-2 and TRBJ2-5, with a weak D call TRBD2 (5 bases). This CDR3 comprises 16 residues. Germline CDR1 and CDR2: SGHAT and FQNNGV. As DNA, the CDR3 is TGTGCCAGTAGCTTAGGATTTTCACCCAGCGGAGAGACCCTGTACTTC. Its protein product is CASSLGFSPSGETLYF.

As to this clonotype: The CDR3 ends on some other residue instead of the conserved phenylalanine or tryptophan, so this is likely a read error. CDR3 coding DNA: TGCGCCAGCAACGAAGCGGGAGGGCCTGATACGCAGTATTAT. Translation: CASNEAGGPDTQYY. The V gene is TRBV7-9, the J gene TRBJ2-3; 10 bases fit TRBD2. CDR3 length: 14 amino acids. Per germline, CDR1 SEHNR and CDR2 FQNEAQ (reference sequence).

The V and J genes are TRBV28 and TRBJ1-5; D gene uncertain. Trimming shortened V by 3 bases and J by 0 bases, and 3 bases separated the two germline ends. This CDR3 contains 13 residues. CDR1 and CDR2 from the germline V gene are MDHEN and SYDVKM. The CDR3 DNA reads TGTGCCAGCAGTTTCGGTAGCAATCAGCCCCAGCATTTT. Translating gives CASSFGSNQPQHF.

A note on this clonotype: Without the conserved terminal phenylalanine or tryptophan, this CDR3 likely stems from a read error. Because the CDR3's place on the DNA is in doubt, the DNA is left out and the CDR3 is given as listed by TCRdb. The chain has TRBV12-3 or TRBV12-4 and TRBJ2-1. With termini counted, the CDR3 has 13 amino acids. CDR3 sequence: CASSSGVHNEQLS.

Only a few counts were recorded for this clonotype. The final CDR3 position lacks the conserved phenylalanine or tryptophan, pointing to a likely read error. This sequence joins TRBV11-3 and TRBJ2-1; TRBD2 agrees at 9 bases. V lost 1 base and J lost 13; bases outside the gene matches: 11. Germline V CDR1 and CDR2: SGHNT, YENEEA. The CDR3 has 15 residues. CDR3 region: CASSLGASGKLEQFL. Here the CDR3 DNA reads TGTGCCAGCAGCTTAGGAGCTAGCGGGAAGCTTGAACAGTTCTTA.

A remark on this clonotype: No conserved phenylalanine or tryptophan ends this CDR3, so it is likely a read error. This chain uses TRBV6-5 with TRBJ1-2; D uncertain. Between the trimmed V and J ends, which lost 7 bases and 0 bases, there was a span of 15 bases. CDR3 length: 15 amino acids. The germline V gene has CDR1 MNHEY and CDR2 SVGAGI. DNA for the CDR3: TGTGCCAGCACTTATATCGGGATAGCTAACTATGGCTACACCTTA. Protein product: CASTYIGIANYGYTL.

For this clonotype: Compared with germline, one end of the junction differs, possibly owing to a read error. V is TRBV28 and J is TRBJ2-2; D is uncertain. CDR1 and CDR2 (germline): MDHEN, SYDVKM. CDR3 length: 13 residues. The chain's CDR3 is CASTRANTWELFF. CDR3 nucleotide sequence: TGTGCTAGCACCCGGGCCAACACCTGGGAGCTGTTTTTT.

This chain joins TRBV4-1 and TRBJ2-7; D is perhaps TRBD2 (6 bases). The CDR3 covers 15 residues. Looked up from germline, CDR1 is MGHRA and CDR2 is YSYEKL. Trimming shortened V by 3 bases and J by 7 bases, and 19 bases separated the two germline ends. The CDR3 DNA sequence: TGCGCCAGCAGCCACCCGGGACGGGGGTCGCGGGAGCAGTACTTC. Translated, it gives CASSHPGRGSREQYF.